Listed below are T cell receptor beta chains from one sample, sequenced in a study of T cells in localized non-small cell lung cancer. Measured with immunoSEQ multiplex PCR; TCRdb has only the in-frame clones, and not every one. The sample shows 100,000 to 150,000 clones, more than 70% of them seen only once. The sequences come from peripheral blood, collected before any cancer treatment. The receptors were sampled from a female donor over 55 with stage I lung adenocarcinoma. Each CDR3 is given with its conserved first and last residue. D genes are given only for firm matches. Some rows have no size entry. The others give once, few or many, or a class for an expanded clone.

DNA,CDR3,V,D,J,size
TGTGCCAGCTCACTAAGGACAGGGGGCTTTGACACTGAAGCTTTCTTT,CASSLRTGGFDTEAFF,TRBV18,TRBD1,TRBJ1-1,-
TGTGCCACCAGCAGAGATGAGGGCGGGACGACCCAGTACTTC,CATSRDEGGTTQYF,TRBV15,-,TRBJ2-5,-
TGTGCCAGCAGTGAAAGGGCGGACCTTATCACAGATACGCAGTATTTT,CASSERADLITDTQYF,TRBV6-1,-,TRBJ2-3,-
TGTGCCAGCTCAATTGCGGGATGGCCCTCCGAGCAGTACTTC,CASSIAGWPSEQYF,TRBV14,-,TRBJ2-7,-
TGTGCCAGCAGTGAAGTCTGGGGACTCCAAGAGACCCAGTACTTC,CASSEVWGLQETQYF,TRBV6-1,-,TRBJ2-5,-
TGTGCCAGCAGCTTCGGTGGCTACACCTTC,CASSFGGYTF,TRBV7-9,-,TRBJ1-2,many
TGTGCCAGCAGCTTACAGGGGGCGGACACTGAAGCTTTCTTT,CASSLQGADTEAFF,TRBV5-5,TRBD1,TRBJ1-1,-
TGTGCCAGCAGCTTAACGCTAGTTAATTCACCCCTCCACTTT,CASSLTLVNSPLHF,TRBV7-6,-,TRBJ1-6,-
TGTGCCAGTAGTATGGGGGCGGGGGCCGGAAGCCAAGAGACCCAGTACTTC,CASSMGAGAGSQETQYF,TRBV19,-,TRBJ2-5,once
TGTGCCAGCTCACTCGACAGGGGGCTGGATAACACTGAAGCTTTCTTT,CASSLDRGLDNTEAFF,TRBV18,TRBD1,TRBJ1-1,-
TGTGCCAGCAGTGAGTTCGGGGTAGTCTCTGAAGCTTTCTTT,CASSEFGVVSEAFF,TRBV6-5,-,TRBJ1-1,-
TGTGCCAGCTCGGGTCTAGCGGGAGAAGAGACCCAGTACTTC,CASSGLAGEETQYF,TRBV18,TRBD2,TRBJ2-5,-
TGCGCCAGCAGCTTGATTCCGGACAGTACTTATGGCGAGCAGTACTTC,CASSLIPDSTYGEQYF,TRBV5-1,-,TRBJ2-7,-
TGTGCCAGCAGTGGAGGTAACCAAGAGACCCAGTACTTC,CASSGGNQETQYF,TRBV6-1,-,TRBJ2-5,-
TGTGCCAGCAACGGCGGGAGCTCCTACAATGAGCAGTTCTTC,CASNGGSSYNEQFF,TRBV27,TRBD2,TRBJ2-1,-
TGTGCCAGCAGCTCCGTCGGGCGGCGCAATGAGCAGTTCTTC,CASSSVGRRNEQFF,TRBV7-3,-,TRBJ2-1,few
TGTGCCAGCAGTTTCCTTCCCCTCAGAAACACCATATATTTT,CASSFLPLRNTIYF,TRBV6-6,-,TRBJ1-3,-
TGTGCCAGCAGAAAGGTGGACTCTGGAAACACCATATATTTT,CASRKVDSGNTIYF,TRBV5-4,-,TRBJ1-3,-
TGTGCCTGGAGTCCCGGGACCCCCGGCACCTACGAGCAGTACTTC,CAWSPGTPGTYEQYF,TRBV30,-,TRBJ2-7,once
TGTGCCAGCTCACGCTCCTTGGGAGCTAACTATGGCTACACCTTC,CASSRSLGANYGYTF,TRBV18,-,TRBJ1-2,-
TGTGCCAGCAGCAGGATATTAGGGCACACTGAAGCTTTCTTT,CASSRILGHTEAFF,TRBV5-4,-,TRBJ1-1,-
TGTGCCAGCAGCTTAGTGTCGGGAGATACCAATGAGCAGTTCTTC,CASSLVSGDTNEQFF,TRBV7-2,-,TRBJ2-1,-
TGTGCCAGCAGCCAAGCCTCGGTCCGGCTAGAGCAGTACTTC,CASSQASVRLEQYF,TRBV14,-,TRBJ2-7,-
TGTGCCAGCACCCTAATGGGACAGGGCTACAATGAGCAGTTCTTC,CASTLMGQGYNEQFF,TRBV2,TRBD1,TRBJ2-1,-
TGTGCCAGCAGTTCTAGCGGGAGCTCCTACAATGAGCAGTTCTTC,CASSSSGSSYNEQFF,TRBV28,TRBD2,TRBJ2-1,-
TGTGCCAGTAGTGGGTTAAGGGGGTACGAGCAGTACTTC,CASSGLRGYEQYF,TRBV19,-,TRBJ2-7,-
TGTGCCAGCAGCCAAGGAGGTAGAGTAGTCCCTTGGGGCACTGAAGCTTTCTTT,CASSQGGRVVPWGTEAFF,TRBV14,-,TRBJ1-1,-
TGTGCCAGCGCTGCTTGGGACAGGGATATCCAAGAGACCCAGTACTTC,CASAAWDRDIQETQYF,TRBV19,TRBD1,TRBJ2-5,-
TGTGCCAGCAGACAGGGGGGAGACTATGGCTACACCTTC,CASRQGGDYGYTF,TRBV2,TRBD1,TRBJ1-2,few
TGTGCCAGCAGCGTAGATCTAGCCACCTATGGGTACAATGAGCAGTTCTTC,CASSVDLATYGYNEQFF,TRBV9,-,TRBJ2-1,-
TGTGCCAGCAGTGTCCGGGCGACAGTGAACTATGGCTACACCTTC,CASSVRATVNYGYTF,TRBV2,-,TRBJ1-2,few
TGTGCCATCAATAGGGGGCTCTACAATGAGCAGTTCTTC,CAINRGLYNEQFF,TRBV10-3,TRBD1,TRBJ2-1,-
TGCGCCAGCAGCTTGGGTGTCGCGGGAGGGAGGGGAGATACGCAGTATTTT,CASSLGVAGGRGDTQYF,TRBV5-1,TRBD2,TRBJ2-3,-
TGTGCCTGGAGTGTACGGAGACAGGGCCGGACCCAGTACTTC,CAWSVRRQGRTQYF,TRBV30,TRBD1,TRBJ2-5,-
TGCGCCAGCAGCTTGATGACCTCAGGGGCCTCAACAGCAACTAATGAAAAACTGTTTTTT,CASSLMTSGASTATNEKLFF,TRBV5-1,-,TRBJ1-4,once
TGTGCCAGTAAGGAGATAGATACGCAGTATTTT,CASKEIDTQYF,TRBV19,-,TRBJ2-3,-
TGTGCCAGCAGTTACACTCCCACGGGAGGTGAAGCTTTCTTT,CASSYTPTGGEAFF,TRBV6-6,-,TRBJ1-1,-
TGTGCCAGTATGCGCGTTCCCAATGAGCAGTTCTTC,CASMRVPNEQFF,TRBV19,-,TRBJ2-1,once
TGTGCCAGCAGTGGGGACGGGAAAAGCACAGATACGCAGTATTTT,CASSGDGKSTDTQYF,TRBV2,-,TRBJ2-3,once
TGCGCCAGCAGCCGAGGGGAGGGACTCGAGCAGTACTTC,CASSRGEGLEQYF,TRBV5-1,TRBD2,TRBJ2-7,-
TGTGCCAGCAGCCGACTCCTTGAGCAGTACTTC,CASSRLLEQYF,TRBV5-5,-,TRBJ2-7,-
TGTGCCAGCTCACCACGGGGTTTGGCGGGAGGCTCATACGAGCAGTACTTC,CASSPRGLAGGSYEQYF,TRBV18,TRBD2,TRBJ2-7,-
TGCGCCAGCAGCCCCGACAGGGATAGTGGCTACACCTTC,CASSPDRDSGYTF,TRBV5-1,TRBD1,TRBJ1-2,-
TGTGCCAGCAGCTCCATAGCCATGGAGACCCAGTACTTC,CASSSIAMETQYF,TRBV7-3,-,TRBJ2-5,-
TGTGCCAGCAGGGCCGGGACTAGCGGGACTTACGAGCAGTACTTC,CASRAGTSGTYEQYF,TRBV27,TRBD2,TRBJ2-7,-
TGTGCCAGCAGTTTGGGACAGCCCATCTATGGCTACACCTTC,CASSLGQPIYGYTF,TRBV6-5,TRBD1,TRBJ1-2,-
TGTGCCAGCAAAAAAACAGATTATAGCAATCAGCCCCAGCATTTT,CASKKTDYSNQPQHF,TRBV28,-,TRBJ1-5,-
TGCGCCAGCAGCTTGCCACGACCGGACTCCTACGAGCAGTACTTC,CASSLPRPDSYEQYF,TRBV5-1,-,TRBJ2-7,-
TGTGCCAGCAGCCAAGATGAGACTAGCGGGAACACCGGGGAGCTGTTTTTT,CASSQDETSGNTGELFF,TRBV14,TRBD2,TRBJ2-2,few
TGTGCCAGCAGTTTAGCGGGAGGGACTATATACAATGAGCAGTTCTTC,CASSLAGGTIYNEQFF,TRBV6-5,TRBD2,TRBJ2-1,-
TGTGCCAGCTCACCACCGGGGAATGAGCAGTTCTTC,CASSPPGNEQFF,TRBV18,-,TRBJ2-1,-
TGTGCCAGCAGTACTCGGGGGGGGCTATCAGAGACCCAGTACTTC,CASSTRGGLSETQYF,TRBV27,TRBD2,TRBJ2-5,-
TGCGCCAGCAGCCGGGAATTTAAAAACATTCAGTACTTC,CASSREFKNIQYF,TRBV4-1,-,TRBJ2-4,-
TGTGCCAGCAGCTTCACCCTAACCTACAATGAGCAGTTCTTC,CASSFTLTYNEQFF,TRBV11-2,-,TRBJ2-1,-
TGCGCCAGCAGCTCCCTGGACAGGGATAACTATGGCTACACCTTC,CASSSLDRDNYGYTF,TRBV5-1,TRBD1,TRBJ1-2,-
TGTGCCAGCAGCGGACCCTCGGGGACGGATACGCAGTATTTT,CASSGPSGTDTQYF,TRBV7-9,-,TRBJ2-3,few